These T cell receptor beta chains were read from a single sample in a study of human T cells and chemical hapten exposure. In TCRdb, the RACE reads were re-called with MiXCR into one record per CDR3 protein. There are roughly 380,000 distinct CDR3 sequences in the sample; 4.8% occur only once, and around 2.3% lies in the top ten. The sample was whole blood, taken in connection with sensitization to the hapten diphenylcyclopropenone (DPC). The source of these receptors is a woman between 50 and 59 years old with alopecia areata. Some clones in this sample may be carry-over from other donors' samples. The CDR3 runs from the conserved cysteine through the conserved F or W. The order of the fields is D gene, V gene, clone size, J gene, CDR3 DNA, CDR3 protein. D genes are given only for firm matches. Clone sizes are given selectively: once, few, many, or a class where the clone is expanded.

>NA|TRBV7-3|many|TRBJ1-1
TGTGCCAGCAGCATGGGACACCAACCGATCACTGAAGCTTTCTTT
CASSMGHQPITEAFF
>NA|TRBV12-3/TRBV12-4|few|TRBJ1-6
TGTGCCAGCAGTTTGGGGACGCAAAAGTCACCCCTCCACTTT
CASSLGTQKSPLHF
>TRBD2|TRBV5-6|few|TRBJ2-1
TGTGCCAGCAGCTGGGGAAGCGGGAGCCACAATGAGCAGTTCTTC
CASSWGSGSHNEQFF
>NA|TRBV5-1|NA|TRBJ2-3
TGCGCCAGCAGCTTCACACAGCCTAGCACAGATACGCAGTATTTT
CASSFTQPSTDTQYF
>NA|TRBV5-4|few|TRBJ2-1
TGTGCCAGCAGCTTCAACCGAGGCGGTGGCCCCTACAATGAGCAGTTCTTC
CASSFNRGGGPYNEQFF
>TRBD1|TRBV20-1|many|TRBJ1-2
TGCAGTGTAGGAGGGGGCGAGTCTTATGGCTACACCTTC
CSVGGGESYGYTF
>NA|TRBV11-2|many|TRBJ1-2
TGTGCCAGCAGCTTAGTTTGGCCCCCCCTACGGTATGGCTACACCTTC
CASSLVWPPLRYGYTF
>NA|TRBV18|many|TRBJ1-1
TGTGCCAGCTCACCAGATCGGAGCACTGAAGCTTTCTTT
CASSPDRSTEAFF
>TRBD2|TRBV7-9|NA|TRBJ2-7
TGTGCCAGCAGCTTAGCGGTCGGGAGGACGATCGAGCAGTACTTC
CASSLAVGRTIEQYF
>NA|TRBV7-8|few|TRBJ1-2
TGTGCCAGCAGCTTAGACAGGCTCCCCGGAGACTATGGCTACACCTTC
CASSLDRLPGDYGYTF
>NA|TRBV3-1|many|TRBJ1-1
TGTGCCAGCAGCCAAGATGATAGGAGGAACACTGAAGCTTTCTTT
CASSQDDRRNTEAFF
>NA|TRBV6-1|many|TRBJ1-6
TGTGCCAGCAGTGTCGAAGGGGACGGTGGTAATTCACCCCTCCACTTT
CASSVEGDGGNSPLHF
>NA|TRBV21-1|many|TRBJ2-2
TGTGCCAGCACCCCGAAGGGCAGACTGAACACCGGGGAGCTGTTTTTT
CASTPKGRLNTGELFF
>NA|TRBV11-2|many|TRBJ1-2
TGTGCCAGCAGCTCAATTAGGAGGGGGACCCCTAACTATGGCTACACCTTC
CASSSIRRGTPNYGYTF
>NA|TRBV28|many|TRBJ2-7
TGTGCCAGCAGCTATACCCCAGGGTACGAGCAGTACTTC
CASSYTPGYEQYF
>NA|TRBV20-1|NA|TRBJ2-3
TGCAGTGCTAGAGATTCGGCAGCCCCCACAGATACGCAGTATTTT
CSARDSAAPTDTQYF
>NA|TRBV6-6|NA|TRBJ1-6
TGTGCCAGCAGTTCCCGACACTCAGATTCACCCCTCCACTTT
CASSSRHSDSPLHF
>NA|TRBV12-3/TRBV12-4|many|TRBJ1-6
TGTGCCAGCAGTTCACCCGGCGGGCGGGCGGATTCACCCCTCCACTTT
CASSSPGGRADSPLHF
>NA|TRBV20-1|NA|TRBJ2-3
TGCAGTGCTAGAGACCCCCTCGGCGGCCCTAGCACAGATACGCAGTATTTT
CSARDPLGGPSTDTQYF
>NA|TRBV28|few|TRBJ1-5
TGTGCCAGCAGTTTTCCAGGGATAGCTACCCAGCCCCAGCATTTT
CASSFPGIATQPQHF
>NA|TRBV19|NA|TRBJ2-5
TGTGCCAGTAGTCCCGGTCTGGGTCCGGTGGAGACCCAGTACTTC
CASSPGLGPVETQYF
>NA|TRBV5-1|many|TRBJ1-4
TGCGCCAGCAGCTTCCAGGGGTCTAATGAAAAACTGTTTTTT
CASSFQGSNEKLFF
>NA|TRBV2|many|TRBJ2-4
TGTGCCAGCATGGGCGTTAAAGCCAAAAACATTCAGTACTTC
CASMGVKAKNIQYF
>NA|TRBV2|NA|TRBJ2-1
TGTGCCAGCAGGGACTCCCAAGGGGATGAGCAGTTCTTC
CASRDSQGDEQFF
>NA|TRBV12-3/TRBV12-4|many|TRBJ2-3
TGTGCCAGCAGTTTCAGTTCTATATTTCGCACAGATACGCAGTATTTT
CASSFSSIFRTDTQYF
>TRBD1|TRBV3-1|many|TRBJ2-5
TGTGCCAGCAGCCAAGATTCGGACAGGGTAATCCAAGAGACCCAGTACTTC
CASSQDSDRVIQETQYF